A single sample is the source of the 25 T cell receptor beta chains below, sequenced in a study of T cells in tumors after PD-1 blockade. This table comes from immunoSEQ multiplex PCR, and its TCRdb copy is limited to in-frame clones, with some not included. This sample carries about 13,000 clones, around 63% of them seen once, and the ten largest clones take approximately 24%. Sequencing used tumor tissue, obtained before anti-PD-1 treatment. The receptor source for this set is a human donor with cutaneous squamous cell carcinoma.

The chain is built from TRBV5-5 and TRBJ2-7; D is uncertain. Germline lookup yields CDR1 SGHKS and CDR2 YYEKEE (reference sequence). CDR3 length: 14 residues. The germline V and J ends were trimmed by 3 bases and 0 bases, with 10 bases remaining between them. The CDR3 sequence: CASSSVQSSYEQYF. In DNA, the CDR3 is TGTGCCAGCAGCTCGGTACAGAGCTCCTACGAGCAGTACTTC.

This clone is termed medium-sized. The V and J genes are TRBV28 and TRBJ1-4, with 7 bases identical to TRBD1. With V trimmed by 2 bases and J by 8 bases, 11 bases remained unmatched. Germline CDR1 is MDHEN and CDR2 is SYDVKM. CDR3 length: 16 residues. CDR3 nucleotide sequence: TGTGCCAGCAGTTTACCCCGACAGGGTGTAGGAGAAAAACTGTTTTTT. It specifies CASSLPRQGVGEKLFF.

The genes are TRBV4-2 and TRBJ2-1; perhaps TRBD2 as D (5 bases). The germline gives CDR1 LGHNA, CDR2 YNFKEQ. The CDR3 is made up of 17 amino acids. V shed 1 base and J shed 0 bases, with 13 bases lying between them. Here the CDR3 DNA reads TGTGCCAGCAGCCAAGGACCGCGGGCCAGCTCCTACAATGAGCAGTTCTTC. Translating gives CASSQGPRASSYNEQFF.

CDR3 loop: CASSLWSGISTDTQYF. The CDR3 DNA reads TGTGCCAGCAGCTTATGGTCAGGAATTAGCACAGATACGCAGTATTTT. This sequence joins TRBV11-3 and TRBJ2-3; no definite D call. The germline CDR1 and CDR2 sequences are SGHNT and YENEEA. The CDR3 is made up of 16 amino acids. V was clipped by 2 bases and J by 0 bases, with 12 bases between them.

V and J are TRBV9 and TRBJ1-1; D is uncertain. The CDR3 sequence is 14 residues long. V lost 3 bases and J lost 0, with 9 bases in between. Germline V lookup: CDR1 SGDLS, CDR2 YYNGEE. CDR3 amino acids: CASSAQRLNTEAFF. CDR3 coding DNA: TGTGCCAGCAGCGCCCAACGTCTGAACACTGAAGCTTTCTTT.

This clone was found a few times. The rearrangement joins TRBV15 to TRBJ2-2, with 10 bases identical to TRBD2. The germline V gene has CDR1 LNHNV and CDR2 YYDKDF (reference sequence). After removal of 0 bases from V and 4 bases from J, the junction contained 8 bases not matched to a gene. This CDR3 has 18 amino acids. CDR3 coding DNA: TGTGCCACCAGCAGAGATCCTAGCGGGAGCCAAGGCACCGGGGAGCTGTTTTTT. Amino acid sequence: CATSRDPSGSQGTGELFF.

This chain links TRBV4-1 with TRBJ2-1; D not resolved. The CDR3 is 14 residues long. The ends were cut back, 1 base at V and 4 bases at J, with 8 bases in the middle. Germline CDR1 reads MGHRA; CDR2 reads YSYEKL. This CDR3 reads CASSQAVKYNEQFF. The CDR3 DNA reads TGCGCCAGCAGCCAAGCCGTCAAGTACAATGAGCAGTTCTTC.

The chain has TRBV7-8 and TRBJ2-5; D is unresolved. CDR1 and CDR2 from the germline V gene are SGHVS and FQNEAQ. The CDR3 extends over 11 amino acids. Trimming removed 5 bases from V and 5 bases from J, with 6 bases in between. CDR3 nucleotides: TGTGCCAGCAGCCCCCGTGAGACCCAGTACTTC. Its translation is CASSPRETQYF.

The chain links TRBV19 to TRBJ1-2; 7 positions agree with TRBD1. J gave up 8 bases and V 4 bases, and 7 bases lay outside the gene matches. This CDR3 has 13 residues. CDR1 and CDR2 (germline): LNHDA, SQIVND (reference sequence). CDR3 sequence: CASSTRQGNGYTF. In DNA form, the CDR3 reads TGTGCCAGTAGTACACGACAGGGAAACGGCTACACCTTC.

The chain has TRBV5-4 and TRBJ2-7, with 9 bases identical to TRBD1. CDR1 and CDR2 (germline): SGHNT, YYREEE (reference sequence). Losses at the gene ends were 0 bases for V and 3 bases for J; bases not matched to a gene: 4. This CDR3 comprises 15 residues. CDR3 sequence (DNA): TGTGCCAGCAGCTTGGGGTCGACAGGGGGCTACGAGCAGTACTTC. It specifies CASSLGSTGGYEQYF.

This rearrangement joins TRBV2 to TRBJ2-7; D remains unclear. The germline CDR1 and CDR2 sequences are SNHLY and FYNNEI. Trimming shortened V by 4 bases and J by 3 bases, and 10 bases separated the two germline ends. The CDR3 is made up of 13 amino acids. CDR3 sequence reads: CASSGHLGYEQYF. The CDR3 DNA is TGTGCCAGCAGTGGACACCTCGGCTACGAGCAGTACTTC.

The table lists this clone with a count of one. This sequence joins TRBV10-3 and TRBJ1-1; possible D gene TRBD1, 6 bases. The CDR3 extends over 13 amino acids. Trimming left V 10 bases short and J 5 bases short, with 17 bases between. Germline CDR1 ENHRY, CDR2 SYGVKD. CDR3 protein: CATKLQGGTEAFF. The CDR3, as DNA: TGTGCCACCAAATTACAGGGAGGGACTGAAGCTTTCTTT.

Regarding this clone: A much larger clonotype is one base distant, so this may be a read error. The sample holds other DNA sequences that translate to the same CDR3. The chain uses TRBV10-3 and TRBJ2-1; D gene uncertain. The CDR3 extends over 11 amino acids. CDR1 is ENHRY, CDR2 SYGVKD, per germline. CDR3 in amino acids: CAISPQNEQFF. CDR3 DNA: TGTGCCATCAGTCCCCAAAATGAACAGTTCTTC.

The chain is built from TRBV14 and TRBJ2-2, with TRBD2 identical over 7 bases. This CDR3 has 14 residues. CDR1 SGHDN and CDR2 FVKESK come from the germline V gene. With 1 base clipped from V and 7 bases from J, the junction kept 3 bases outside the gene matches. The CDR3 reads CASSQAWTSGELFF. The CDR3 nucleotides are TGTGCCAGCAGCCAAGCATGGACTAGCGGGGAGCTGTTTTTT.

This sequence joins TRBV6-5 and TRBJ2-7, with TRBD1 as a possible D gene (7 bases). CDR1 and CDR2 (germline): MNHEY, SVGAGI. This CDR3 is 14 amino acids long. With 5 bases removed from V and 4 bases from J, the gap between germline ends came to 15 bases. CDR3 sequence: CASSRTGRGYEQYF. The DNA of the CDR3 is TGTGCCAGCAGTCGGACAGGCCGGGGGTACGAGCAGTACTTC.

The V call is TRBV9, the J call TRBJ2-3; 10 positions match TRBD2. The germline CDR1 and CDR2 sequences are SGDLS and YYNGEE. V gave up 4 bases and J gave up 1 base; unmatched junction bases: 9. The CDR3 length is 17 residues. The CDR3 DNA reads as TGTGCCAGCAGCCGAGAGGCCGGGACTAGCGGCACAGATACGCAGTATTTT. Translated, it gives CASSREAGTSGTDTQYF.

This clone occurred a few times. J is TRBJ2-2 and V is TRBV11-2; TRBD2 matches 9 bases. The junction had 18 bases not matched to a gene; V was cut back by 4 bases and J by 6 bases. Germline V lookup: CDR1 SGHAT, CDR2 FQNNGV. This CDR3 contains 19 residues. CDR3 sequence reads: CASSSPGAGGREVSGELFF. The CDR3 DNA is TGTGCCAGCAGCTCACCTGGGGCTGGCGGGAGGGAGGTCTCCGGGGAGCTGTTTTTT.

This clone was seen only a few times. CDR3 nucleotide sequence: TGTGCCTGGAGCGACTGGAAGTCTACGAAAGAAAGGAACTATGGCTACACCTTC. This sequence encodes CAWSDWKSTKERNYGYTF. This rearrangement joins TRBV30 to TRBJ1-2, with no clear D. V lost 3 bases and J lost 2, with 25 bases in between. The germline CDR1 and CDR2 sequences are GTSNPN and SVGIG (reference sequence). The CDR3 is 18 amino acids.

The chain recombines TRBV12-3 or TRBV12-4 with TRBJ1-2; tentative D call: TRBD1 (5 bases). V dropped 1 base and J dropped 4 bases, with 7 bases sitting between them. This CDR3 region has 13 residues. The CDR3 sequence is CASSLGTSYGYTF. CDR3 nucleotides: TGTGCCAGCAGTTTAGGGACAAGCTATGGCTACACCTTC.

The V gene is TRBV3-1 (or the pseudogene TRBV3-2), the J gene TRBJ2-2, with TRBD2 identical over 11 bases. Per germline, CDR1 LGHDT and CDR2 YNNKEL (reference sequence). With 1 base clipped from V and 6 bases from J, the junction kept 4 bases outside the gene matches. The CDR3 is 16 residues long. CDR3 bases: TGTGCCAGCAGCCAAGTCCGACTAGCGGGGCCCGGGGAGCTGTTTTTT. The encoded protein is CASSQVRLAGPGELFF.

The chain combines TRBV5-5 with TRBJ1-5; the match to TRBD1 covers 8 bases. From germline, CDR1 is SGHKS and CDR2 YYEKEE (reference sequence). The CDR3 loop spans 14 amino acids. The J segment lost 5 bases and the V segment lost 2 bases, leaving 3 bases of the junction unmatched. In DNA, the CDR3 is TGTGCCAGCAGCTTTGACAGGGGTGATCAGCCCCAGCATTTT. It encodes CASSFDRGDQPQHF.

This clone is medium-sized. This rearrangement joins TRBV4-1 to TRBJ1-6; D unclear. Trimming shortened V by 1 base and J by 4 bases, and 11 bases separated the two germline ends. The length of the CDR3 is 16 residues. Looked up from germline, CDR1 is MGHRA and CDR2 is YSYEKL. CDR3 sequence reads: CASSQVGGNYNSPLHF. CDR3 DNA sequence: TGCGCCAGCAGCCAAGTAGGAGGGAATTATAATTCACCCCTCCACTTT.

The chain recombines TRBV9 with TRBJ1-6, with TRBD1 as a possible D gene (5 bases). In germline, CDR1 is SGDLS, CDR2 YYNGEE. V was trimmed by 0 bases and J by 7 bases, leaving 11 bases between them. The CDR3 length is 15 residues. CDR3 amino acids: CASSVGAGSNSPLHF. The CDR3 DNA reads TGTGCCAGCAGCGTAGGGGCAGGGAGCAATTCACCCCTCCACTTT.

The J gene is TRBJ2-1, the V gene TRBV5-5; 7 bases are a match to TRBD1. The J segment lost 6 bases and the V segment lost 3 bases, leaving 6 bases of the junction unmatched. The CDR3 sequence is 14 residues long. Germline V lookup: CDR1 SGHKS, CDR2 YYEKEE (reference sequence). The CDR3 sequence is CASSWGQSANEQFF. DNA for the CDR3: TGTGCCAGCAGCTGGGGACAGTCCGCCAATGAGCAGTTCTTC.

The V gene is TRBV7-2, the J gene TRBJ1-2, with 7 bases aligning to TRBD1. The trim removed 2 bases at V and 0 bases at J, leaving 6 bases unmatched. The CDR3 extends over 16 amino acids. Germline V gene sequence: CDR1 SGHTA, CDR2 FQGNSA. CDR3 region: CASSLRGRGPNYGYTF. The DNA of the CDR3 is TGTGCCAGCAGCTTAAGGGGGCGGGGCCCTAACTATGGCTACACCTTC.